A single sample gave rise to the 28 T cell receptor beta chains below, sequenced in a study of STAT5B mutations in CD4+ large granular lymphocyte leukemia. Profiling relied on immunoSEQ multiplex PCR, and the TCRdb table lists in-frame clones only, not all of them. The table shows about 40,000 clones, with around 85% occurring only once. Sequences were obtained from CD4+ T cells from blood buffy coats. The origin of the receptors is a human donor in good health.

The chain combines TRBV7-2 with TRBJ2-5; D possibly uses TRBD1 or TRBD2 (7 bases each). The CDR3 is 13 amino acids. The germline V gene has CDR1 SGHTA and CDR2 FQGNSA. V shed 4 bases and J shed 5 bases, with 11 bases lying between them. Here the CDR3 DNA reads TGTGCCAGCAGCTCCCAGGGGGGGGAGACCCAGTACTTC. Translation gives CASSSQGGETQYF.

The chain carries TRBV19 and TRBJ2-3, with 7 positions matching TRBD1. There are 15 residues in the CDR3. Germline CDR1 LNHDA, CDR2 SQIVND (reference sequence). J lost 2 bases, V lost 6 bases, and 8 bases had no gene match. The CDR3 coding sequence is TGTGCCAGTAGAAACCCGGGACAGCCCACAGATACGCAGTATTTT. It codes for CASRNPGQPTDTQYF. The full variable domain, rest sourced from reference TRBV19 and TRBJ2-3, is DGGITQSPKYLFRKEGQNVTLSCEQNLNHDAMYWYRQDPGQGLRLIYYSQIVNDFQKGDIAEGYSVSREKKESFPLTVTSAQKNPTAFYLCASRNPGQPTDTQYFGPGTRLTVL.

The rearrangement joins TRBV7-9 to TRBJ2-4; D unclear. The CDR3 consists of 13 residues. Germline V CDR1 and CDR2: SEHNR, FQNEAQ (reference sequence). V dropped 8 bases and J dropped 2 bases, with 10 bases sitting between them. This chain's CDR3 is CASGDSSKNIQYF. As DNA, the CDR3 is TGTGCCAGCGGTGACTCTTCCAAAAACATTCAGTACTTC.

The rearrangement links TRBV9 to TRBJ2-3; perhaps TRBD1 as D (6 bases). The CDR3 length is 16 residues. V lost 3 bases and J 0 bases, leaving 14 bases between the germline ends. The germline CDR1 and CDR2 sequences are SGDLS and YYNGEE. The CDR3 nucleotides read TGTGCCAGCAGCGACCGGGACACTCCTAGCACAGATACGCAGTATTTT. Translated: CASSDRDTPSTDTQYF.

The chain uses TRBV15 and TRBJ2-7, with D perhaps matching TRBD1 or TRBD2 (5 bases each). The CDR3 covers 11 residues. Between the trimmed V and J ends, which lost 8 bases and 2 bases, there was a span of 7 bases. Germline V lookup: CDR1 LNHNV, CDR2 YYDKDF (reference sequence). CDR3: CATGGTYEQYF. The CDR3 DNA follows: TGTGCCACCGGGGGAACCTACGAGCAGTACTTC.

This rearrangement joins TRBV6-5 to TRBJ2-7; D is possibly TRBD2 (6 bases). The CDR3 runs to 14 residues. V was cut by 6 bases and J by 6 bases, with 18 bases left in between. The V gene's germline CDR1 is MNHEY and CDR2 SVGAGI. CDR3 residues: CASSLRGLFSEQYF. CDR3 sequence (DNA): TGTGCCAGCAGCCTTAGGGGACTTTTCTCCGAGCAGTACTTC.

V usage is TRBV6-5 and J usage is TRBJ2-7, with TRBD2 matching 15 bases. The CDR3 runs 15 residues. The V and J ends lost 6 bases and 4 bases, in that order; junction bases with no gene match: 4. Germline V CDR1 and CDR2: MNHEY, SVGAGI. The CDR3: CASRGLAGGSYEQYF. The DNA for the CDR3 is TGTGCCAGCAGAGGACTAGCGGGGGGGAGTTACGAGCAGTACTTC.

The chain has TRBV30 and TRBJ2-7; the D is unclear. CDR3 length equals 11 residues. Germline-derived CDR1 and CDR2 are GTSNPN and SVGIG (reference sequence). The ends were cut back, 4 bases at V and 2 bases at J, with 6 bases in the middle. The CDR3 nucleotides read TGTGCCTGGATAACTACCTACGAGCAGTACTTC. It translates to CAWITTYEQYF.

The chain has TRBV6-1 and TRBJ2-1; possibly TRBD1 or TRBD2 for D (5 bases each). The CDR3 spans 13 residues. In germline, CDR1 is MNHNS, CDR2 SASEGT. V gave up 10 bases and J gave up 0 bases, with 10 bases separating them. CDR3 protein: CATGPNSYNEQFF. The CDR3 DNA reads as TGTGCCACGGGACCGAACTCCTACAATGAGCAGTTCTTC.

This chain's CDR3 is CASRLARGAGELFF. Written as DNA, the CDR3 is TGTGCCAGCAGACTGGCGCGGGGGGCCGGGGAGCTGTTTTTT. J is TRBJ2-2 and V is TRBV27, with TRBD2 matching 8 bases. The V and J ends lost 6 bases and 6 bases, in that order; junction bases with no gene match: 6. This CDR3 comprises 14 residues. Germline lookup yields CDR1 MNHEY and CDR2 SMNVEV (reference sequence).

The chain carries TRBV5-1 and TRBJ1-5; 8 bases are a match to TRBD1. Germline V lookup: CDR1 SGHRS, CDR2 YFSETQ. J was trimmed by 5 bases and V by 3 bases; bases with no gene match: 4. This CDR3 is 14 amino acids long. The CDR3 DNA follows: TGCGCCAGCAGCTGGACAGGGACCGATCAGCCCCAGCATTTT. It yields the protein CASSWTGTDQPQHF.

CDR3 protein: CASGPGQGYNEQFF. For the CDR3, the DNA is TGTGCCAGCGGACCGGGACAGGGCTACAATGAGCAGTTCTTC. The chain employs TRBV6-5 and TRBJ2-1; 9 bases are shared with TRBD1. The junction had 5 bases not matched to a gene; V was cut back by 8 bases and J by 3 bases. The CDR3 loop spans 14 amino acids. Germline V gives CDR1 MNHEY, CDR2 SVGAGI.

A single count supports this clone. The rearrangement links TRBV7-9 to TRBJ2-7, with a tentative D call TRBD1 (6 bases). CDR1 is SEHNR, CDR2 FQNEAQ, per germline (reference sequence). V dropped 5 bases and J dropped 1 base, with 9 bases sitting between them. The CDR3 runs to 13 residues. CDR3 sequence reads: CASSRRGSYEQYF. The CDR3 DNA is TGTGCCAGCAGCCGCAGGGGATCCTACGAGCAGTACTTC.

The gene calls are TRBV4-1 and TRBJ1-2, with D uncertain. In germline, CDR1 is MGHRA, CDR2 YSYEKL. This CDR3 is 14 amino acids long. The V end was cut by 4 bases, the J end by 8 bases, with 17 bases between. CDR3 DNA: TGCGCCAGCAGCCCGCCGGCTGAGAGTCGGGGCTACACCTTC. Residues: CASSPPAESRGYTF.

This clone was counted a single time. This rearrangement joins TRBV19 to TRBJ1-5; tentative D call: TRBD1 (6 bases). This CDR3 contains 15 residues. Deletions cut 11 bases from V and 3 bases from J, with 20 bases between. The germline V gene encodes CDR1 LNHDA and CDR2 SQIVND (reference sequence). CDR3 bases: TGTGCCGCGGACGTGAGGGGGATCTACAATCAGCCCCAGCATTTT. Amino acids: CAADVRGIYNQPQHF. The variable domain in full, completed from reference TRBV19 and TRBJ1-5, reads DGGITQSPKYLFRKEGQNVTLSCEQNLNHDAMYWYRQDPGQGLRLIYYSQIVNDFQKGDIAEGYSVSREKKESFPLTVTSAQKNPTAFYLCAADVRGIYNQPQHFGDGTRLSIL.

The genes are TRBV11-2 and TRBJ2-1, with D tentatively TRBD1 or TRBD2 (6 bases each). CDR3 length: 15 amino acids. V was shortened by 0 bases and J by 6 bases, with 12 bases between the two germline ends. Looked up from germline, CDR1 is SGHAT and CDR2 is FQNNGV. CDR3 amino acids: CASSLDRGVFNEQFF. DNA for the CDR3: TGTGCCAGCAGCTTAGATAGGGGGGTCTTCAATGAGCAGTTCTTC.

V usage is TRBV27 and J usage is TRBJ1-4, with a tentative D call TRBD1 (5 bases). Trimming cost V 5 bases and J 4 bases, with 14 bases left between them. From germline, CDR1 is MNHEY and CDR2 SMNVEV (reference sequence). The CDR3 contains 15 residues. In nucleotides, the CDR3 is TGTGCCAGCAGTCCCCGGCGGGACGGTAATGAAAAACTGTTTTTT. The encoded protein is CASSPRRDGNEKLFF.

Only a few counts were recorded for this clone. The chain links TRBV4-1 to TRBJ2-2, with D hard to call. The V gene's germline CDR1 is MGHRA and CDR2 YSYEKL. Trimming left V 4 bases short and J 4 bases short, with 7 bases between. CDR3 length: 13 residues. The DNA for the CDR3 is TGCGCCAGCAGCCGCGGAGCCACCGGGGAGCTGTTTTTT. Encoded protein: CASSRGATGELFF.

The CDR3 DNA is TGTGCCAGCAGTGAACTCGGGACAGGGCCAGGAAACACCATATATTTT. It yields the protein CASSELGTGPGNTIYF. The chain couples TRBV6-1 to TRBJ1-3, with 9 bases aligning to TRBD1. The CDR3 is 16 residues long. With 2 bases clipped from V and 4 bases from J, the junction kept 6 bases outside the gene matches. Germline CDR1 MNHNS, CDR2 SASEGT.

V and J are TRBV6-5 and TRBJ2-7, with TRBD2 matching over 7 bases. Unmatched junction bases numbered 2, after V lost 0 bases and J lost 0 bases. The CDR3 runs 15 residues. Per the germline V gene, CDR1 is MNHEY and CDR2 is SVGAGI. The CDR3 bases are TGTGCCAGCAGTTACTCTACGGGAGGCTCCTACGAGCAGTACTTC. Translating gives CASSYSTGGSYEQYF.

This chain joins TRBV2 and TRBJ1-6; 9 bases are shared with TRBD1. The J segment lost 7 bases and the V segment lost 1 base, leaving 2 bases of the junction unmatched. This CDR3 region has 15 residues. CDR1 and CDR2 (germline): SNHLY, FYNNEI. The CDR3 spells CASSEEGTGNSPLHF. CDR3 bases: TGTGCCAGCAGTGAAGAGGGGACAGGGAATTCACCCCTCCACTTT.

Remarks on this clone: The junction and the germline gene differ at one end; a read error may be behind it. CDR3 residues: CASSDLGSPLF. The CDR3, as DNA: TGTGCCAGCAGCGACCTGGGGAGTCCTCTCTTC. This chain connects TRBV6-1 to TRBJ2-7, with D possibly being TRBD2 (5 bases). The CDR3 extends over 11 amino acids. Germline V gives CDR1 MNHNS, CDR2 SASEGT.

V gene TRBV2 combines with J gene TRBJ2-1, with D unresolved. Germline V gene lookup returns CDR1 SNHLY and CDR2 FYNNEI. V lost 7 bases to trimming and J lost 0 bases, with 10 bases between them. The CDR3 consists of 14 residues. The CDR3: CASNLIFSYNEQFF. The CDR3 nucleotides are TGTGCCAGCAATTTGATCTTCTCCTACAATGAGCAGTTCTTC.

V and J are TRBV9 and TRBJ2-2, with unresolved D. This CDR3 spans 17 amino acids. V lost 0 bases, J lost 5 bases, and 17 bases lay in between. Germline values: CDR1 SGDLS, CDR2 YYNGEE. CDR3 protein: CASSVESSTDSTGELFF. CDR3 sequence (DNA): TGTGCCAGCAGCGTAGAATCGTCTACGGATTCGACCGGGGAGCTGTTTTTT.

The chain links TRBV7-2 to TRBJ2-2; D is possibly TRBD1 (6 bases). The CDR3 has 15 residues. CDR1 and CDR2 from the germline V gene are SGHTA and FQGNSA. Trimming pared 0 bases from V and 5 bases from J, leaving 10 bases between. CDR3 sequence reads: CASSLAGQITGELFF. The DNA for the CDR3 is TGTGCCAGCAGCTTAGCAGGACAGATTACCGGGGAGCTGTTTTTT.

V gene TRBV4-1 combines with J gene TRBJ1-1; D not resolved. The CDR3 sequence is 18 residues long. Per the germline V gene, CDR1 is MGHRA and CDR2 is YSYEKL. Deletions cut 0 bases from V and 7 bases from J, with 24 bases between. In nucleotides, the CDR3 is TGCGCCAGCAGCCAAGATCCGGGGTTTTTTGCGGGTCCGGGTGAAGCTTTCTTT. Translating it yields CASSQDPGFFAGPGEAFF.

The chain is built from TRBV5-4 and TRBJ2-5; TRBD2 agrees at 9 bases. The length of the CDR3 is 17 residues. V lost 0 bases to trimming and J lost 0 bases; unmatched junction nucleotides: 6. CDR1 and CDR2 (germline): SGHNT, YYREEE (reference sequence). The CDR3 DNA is TGTGCCAGCAGCTTGGCTGGCGGGAGGGCCTACCAAGAGACCCAGTACTTC. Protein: CASSLAGGRAYQETQYF.

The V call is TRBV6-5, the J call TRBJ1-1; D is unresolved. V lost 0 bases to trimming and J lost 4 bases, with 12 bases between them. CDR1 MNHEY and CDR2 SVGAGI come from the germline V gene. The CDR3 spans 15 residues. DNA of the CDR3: TGTGCCAGCAGTTACTCCTCGAGGCCTGGCACTGAAGCTTTCTTT. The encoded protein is CASSYSSRPGTEAFF.